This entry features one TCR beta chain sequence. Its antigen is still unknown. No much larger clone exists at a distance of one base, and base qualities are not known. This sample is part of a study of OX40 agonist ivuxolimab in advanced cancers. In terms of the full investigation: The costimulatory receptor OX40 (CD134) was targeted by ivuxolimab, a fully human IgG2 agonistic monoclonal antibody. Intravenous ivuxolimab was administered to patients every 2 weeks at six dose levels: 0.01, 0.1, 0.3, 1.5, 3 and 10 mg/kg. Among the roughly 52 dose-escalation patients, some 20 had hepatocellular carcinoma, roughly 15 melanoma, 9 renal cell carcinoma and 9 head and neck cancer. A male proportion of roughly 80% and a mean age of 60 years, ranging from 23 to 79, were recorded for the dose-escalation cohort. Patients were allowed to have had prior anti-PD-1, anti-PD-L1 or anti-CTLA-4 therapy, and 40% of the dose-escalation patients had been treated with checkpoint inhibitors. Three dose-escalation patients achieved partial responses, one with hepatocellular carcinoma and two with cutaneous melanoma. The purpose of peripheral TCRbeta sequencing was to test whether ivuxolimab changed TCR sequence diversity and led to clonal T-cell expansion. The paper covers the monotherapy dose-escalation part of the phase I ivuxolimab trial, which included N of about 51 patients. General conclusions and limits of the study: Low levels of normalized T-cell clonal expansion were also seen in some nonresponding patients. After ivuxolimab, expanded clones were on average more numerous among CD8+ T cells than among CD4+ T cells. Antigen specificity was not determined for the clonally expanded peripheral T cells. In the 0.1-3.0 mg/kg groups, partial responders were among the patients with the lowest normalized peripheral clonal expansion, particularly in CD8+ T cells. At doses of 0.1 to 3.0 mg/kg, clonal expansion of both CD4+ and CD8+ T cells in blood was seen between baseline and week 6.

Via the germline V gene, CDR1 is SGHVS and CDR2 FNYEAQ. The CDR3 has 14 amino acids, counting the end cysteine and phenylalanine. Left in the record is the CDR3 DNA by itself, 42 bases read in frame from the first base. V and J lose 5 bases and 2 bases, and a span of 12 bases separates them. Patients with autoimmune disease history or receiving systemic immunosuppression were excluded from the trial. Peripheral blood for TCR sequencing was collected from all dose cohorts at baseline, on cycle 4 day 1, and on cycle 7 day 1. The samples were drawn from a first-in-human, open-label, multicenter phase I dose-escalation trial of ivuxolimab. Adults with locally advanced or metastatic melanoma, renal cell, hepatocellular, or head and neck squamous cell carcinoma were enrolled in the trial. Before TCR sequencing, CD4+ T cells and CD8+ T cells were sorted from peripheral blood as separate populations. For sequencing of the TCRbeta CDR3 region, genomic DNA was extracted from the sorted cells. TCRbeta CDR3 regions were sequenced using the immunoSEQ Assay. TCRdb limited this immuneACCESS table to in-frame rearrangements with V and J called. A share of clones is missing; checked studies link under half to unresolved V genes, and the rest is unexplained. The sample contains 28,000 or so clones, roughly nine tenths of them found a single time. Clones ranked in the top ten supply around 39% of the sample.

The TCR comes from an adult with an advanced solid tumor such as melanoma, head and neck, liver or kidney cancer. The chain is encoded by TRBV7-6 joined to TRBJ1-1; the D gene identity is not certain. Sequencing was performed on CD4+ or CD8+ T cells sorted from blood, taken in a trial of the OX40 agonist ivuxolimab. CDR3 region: CASSPPGYNTEAFF. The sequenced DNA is TGTGCCAGCAGCCCCCCGGGGTATAACACTGAAGCTTTCTTT.